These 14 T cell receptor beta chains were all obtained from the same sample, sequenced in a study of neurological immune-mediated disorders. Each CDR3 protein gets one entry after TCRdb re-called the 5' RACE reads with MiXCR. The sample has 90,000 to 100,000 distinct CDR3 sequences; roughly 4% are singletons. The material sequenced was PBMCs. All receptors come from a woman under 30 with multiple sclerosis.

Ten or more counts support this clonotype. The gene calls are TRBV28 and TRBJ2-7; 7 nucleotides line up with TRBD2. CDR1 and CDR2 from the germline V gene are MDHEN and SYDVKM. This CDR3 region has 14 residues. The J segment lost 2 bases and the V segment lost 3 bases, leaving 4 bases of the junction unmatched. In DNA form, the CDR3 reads TGTGCCAGCAGTTTGGGACTACCTACCTACGAGCAGTACTTC. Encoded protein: CASSLGLPTYEQYF. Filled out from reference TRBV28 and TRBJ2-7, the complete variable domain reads DVKVTQSSRYLVKRTGEKVFLECVQDMDHENMFWYRQDPGLGLRLIYFSYDVKMKEKGDIPEGYSVSREKKERFSLILESASTNQTSMYLCASSLGLPTYEQYFGPGTRLTVT.

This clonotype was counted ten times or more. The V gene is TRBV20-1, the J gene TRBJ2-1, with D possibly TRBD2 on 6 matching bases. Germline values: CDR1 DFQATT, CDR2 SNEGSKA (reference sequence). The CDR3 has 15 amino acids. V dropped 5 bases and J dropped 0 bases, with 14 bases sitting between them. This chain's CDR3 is CSAPDGRSSYNEQFF. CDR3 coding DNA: TGCAGTGCTCCTGACGGGAGATCCTCCTACAATGAGCAGTTCTTC.

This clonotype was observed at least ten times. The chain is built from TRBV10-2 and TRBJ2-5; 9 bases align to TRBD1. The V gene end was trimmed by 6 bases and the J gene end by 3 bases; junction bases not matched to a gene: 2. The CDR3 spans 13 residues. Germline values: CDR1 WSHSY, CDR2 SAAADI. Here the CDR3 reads CASRWTGEETQYF. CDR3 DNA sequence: TGCGCCAGCAGATGGACAGGGGAAGAGACCCAGTACTTC.

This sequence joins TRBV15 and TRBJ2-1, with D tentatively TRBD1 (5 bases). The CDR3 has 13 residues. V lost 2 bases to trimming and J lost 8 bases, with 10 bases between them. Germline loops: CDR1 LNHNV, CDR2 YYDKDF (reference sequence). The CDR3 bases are TGTGCCACCAGCAGAACAAGGGGTCATGAGCAGTTCTTC. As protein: CATSRTRGHEQFF.

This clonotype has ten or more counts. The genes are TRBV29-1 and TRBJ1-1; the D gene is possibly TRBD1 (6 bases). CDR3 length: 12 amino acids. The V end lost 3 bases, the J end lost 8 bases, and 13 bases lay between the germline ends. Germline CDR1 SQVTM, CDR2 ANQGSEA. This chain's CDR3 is CSVEGAIWEAFF. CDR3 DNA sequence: TGCAGCGTTGAGGGGGCAATCTGGGAAGCTTTCTTT. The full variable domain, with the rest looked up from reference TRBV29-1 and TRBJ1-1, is SAVISQKPSRDICQRGTSLTIQCQVDSQVTMMFWYRQQPGQSLTLIATANQGSEATYESGFVIDKFPISRPNLTFSTLTVSNMSPEDSSIYLCSVEGAIWEAFFGQGTRLTVV.

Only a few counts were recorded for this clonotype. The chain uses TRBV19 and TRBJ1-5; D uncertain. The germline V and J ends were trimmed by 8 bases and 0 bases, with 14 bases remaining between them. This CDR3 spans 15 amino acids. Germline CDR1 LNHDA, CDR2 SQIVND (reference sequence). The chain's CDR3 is CASCRVHSSNQPQHF. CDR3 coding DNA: TGTGCCAGTTGCCGGGTTCATTCTAGCAATCAGCCCCAGCATTTT.

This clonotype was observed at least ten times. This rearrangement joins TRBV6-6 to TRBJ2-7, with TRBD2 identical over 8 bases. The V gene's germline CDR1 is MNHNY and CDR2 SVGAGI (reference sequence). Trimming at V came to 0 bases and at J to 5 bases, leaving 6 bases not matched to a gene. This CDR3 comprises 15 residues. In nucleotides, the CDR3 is TGTGCCAGCAGTTACTCGAGCGGGAGTCGCCACGAGCAGTACTTC. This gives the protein CASSYSSGSRHEQYF.

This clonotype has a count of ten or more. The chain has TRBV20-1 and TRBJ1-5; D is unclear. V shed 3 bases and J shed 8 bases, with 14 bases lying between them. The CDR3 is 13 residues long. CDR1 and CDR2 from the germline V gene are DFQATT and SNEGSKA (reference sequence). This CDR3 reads CSASNAGFEPQHF. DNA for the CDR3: TGCAGTGCTAGTAATGCGGGATTTGAGCCCCAGCATTTT.

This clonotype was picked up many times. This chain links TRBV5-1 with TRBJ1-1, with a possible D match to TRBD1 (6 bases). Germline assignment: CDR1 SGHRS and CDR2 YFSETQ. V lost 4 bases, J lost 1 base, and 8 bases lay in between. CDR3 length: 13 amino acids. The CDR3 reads CASSAGQNTEAFF. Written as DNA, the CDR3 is TGCGCCAGCAGCGCGGGACAGAACACTGAAGCTTTCTTT.

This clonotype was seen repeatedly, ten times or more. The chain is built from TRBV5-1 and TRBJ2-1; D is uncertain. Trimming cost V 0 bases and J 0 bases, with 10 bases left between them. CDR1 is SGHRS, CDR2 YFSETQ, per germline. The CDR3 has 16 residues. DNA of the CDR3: TGCGCCAGCAGCTTGGTGGGGAAGGACTCCTACAATGAGCAGTTCTTC. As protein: CASSLVGKDSYNEQFF.

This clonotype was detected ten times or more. The DNA for the CDR3 is TGTGCCAGTAGTATAGAGGGCCGAGAGACCCAGTACTTC. This sequence encodes CASSIEGRETQYF. This chain connects TRBV19 to TRBJ2-5; D gene uncertain. Trimming removed 0 bases at V and 4 bases at J, with 6 bases between. Germline CDR1 and CDR2: LNHDA and SQIVND (reference sequence). The CDR3 totals 13 residues.

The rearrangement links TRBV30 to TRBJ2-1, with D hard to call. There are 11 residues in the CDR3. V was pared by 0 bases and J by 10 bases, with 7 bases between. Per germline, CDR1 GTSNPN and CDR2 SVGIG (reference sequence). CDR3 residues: CAWSVSREQFF. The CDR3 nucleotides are TGTGCCTGGAGTGTAAGTAGGGAGCAGTTCTTC.

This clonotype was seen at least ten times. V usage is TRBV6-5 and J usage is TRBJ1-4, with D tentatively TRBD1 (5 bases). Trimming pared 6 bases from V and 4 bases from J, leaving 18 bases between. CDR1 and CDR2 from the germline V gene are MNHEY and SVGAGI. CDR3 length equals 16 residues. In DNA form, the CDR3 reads TGTGCCAGCAGACGGACTAGCGGGGCCGATAATGAAAAACTGTTTTTT. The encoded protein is CASRRTSGADNEKLFF.

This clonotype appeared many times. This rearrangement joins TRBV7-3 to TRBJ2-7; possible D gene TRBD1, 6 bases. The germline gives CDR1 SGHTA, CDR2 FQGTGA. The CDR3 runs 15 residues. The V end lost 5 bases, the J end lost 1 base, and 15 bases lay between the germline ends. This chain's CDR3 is CASSPQGGLSYEQYF. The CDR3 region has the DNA TGTGCCAGCAGCCCCCAAGGGGGATTGTCCTACGAGCAGTACTTC.